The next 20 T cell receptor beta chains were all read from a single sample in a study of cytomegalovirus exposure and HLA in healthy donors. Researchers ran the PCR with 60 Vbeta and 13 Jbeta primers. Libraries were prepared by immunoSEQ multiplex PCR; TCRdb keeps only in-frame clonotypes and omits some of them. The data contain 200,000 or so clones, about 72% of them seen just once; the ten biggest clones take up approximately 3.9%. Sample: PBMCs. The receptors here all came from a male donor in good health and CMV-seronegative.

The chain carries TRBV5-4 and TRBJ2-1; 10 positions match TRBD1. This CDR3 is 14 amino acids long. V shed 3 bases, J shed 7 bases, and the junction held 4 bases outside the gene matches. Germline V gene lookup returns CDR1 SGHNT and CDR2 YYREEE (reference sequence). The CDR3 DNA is TGTGCCAGCAGCTCGGGACAGGGGTGGAATGAGCAGTTCTTC. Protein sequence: CASSSGQGWNEQFF.

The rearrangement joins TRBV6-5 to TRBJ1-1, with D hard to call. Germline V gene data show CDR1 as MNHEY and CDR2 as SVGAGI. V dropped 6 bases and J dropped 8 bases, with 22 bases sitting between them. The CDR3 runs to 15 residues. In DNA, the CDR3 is TGTGCCAGCAGCCCCATGGGGAGACACTTCAAGGAAGCTTTCTTT. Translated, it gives CASSPMGRHFKEAFF.

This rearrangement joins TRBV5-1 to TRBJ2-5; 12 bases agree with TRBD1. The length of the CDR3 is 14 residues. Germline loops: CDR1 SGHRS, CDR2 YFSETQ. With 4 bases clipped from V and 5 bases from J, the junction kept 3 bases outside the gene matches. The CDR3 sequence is CASSQGTGGETQYF. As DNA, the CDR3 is TGCGCCAGCAGCCAGGGGACAGGGGGCGAGACCCAGTACTTC. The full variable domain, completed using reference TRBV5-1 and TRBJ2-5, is KAGVTQTPRYLIKTRGQQVTLSCSPISGHRSVSWYQQTPGQGLQFLFEYFSETQRNKGNFPGRFSGRQFSNSRSEMNVSTLELGDSALYLCASSQGTGGETQYFGPGTRLLVL.

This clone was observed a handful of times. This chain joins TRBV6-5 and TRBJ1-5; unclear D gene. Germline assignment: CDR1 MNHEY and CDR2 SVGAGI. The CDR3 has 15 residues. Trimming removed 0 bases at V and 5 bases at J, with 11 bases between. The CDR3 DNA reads TGTGCCAGCAGTTACTCCCAGACGGGAGATCAGCCCCAGCATTTT. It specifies CASSYSQTGDQPQHF.

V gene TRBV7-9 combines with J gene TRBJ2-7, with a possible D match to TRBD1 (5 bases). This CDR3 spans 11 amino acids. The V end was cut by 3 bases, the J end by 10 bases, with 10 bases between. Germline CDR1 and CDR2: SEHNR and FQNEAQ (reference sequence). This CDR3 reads CASSLEGAQYF. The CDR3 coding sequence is TGTGCCAGCAGCTTGGAAGGGGCCCAGTACTTC.

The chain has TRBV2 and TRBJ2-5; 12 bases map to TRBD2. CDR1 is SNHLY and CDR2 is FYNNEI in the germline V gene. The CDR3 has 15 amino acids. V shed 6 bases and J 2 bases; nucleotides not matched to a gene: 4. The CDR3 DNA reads TGTGCCAGCAGAGAACTAGCGGGGGGACAAGAGACCCAGTACTTC. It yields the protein CASRELAGGQETQYF.

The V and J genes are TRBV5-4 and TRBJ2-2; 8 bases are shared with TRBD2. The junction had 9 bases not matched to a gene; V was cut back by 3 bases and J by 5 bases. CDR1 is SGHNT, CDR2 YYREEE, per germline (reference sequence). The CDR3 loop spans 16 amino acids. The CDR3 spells CASSSGSGSPTGELFF. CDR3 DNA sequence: TGTGCCAGCAGCTCAGGCAGCGGGAGCCCGACCGGGGAGCTGTTTTTT.

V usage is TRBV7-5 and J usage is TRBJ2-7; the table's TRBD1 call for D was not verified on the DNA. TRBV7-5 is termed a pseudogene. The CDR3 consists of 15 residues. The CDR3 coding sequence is TGTGCCAGAAGCCCAAGGACAGGGGACTCCTACGAGCAGTACTTC. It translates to CARSPRTGDSYEQYF.

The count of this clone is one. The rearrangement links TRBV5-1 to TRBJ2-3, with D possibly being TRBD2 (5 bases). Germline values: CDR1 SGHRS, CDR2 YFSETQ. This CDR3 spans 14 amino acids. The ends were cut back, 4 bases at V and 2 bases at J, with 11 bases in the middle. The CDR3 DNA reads TGCGCCAGCAGCGATCCGGGGAACACAGATACGCAGTATTTT. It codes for CASSDPGNTDTQYF.

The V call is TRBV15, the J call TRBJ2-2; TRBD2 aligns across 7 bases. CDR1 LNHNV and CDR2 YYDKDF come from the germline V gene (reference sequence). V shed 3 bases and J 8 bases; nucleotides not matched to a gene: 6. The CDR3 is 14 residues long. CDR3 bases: TGTGCCACCAGCAGCGAGGCTAGCGGAGGGGAGCTGTTTTTT. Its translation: CATSSEASGGELFF.

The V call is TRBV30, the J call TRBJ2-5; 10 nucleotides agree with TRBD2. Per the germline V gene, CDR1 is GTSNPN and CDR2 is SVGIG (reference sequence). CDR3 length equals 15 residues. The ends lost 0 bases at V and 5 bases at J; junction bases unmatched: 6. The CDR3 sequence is CAWSVLAGKIETQYF. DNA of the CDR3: TGTGCCTGGAGTGTACTAGCGGGAAAAATTGAGACCCAGTACTTC. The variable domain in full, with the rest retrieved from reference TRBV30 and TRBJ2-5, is SQTIHQWPATLVQPVGSPLSLECTVEGTSNPNLYWYRQAAGRGLQLLFYSVGIGQISSEVPQNLSASRPQDRQFILSSKKLLLSDSGFYLCAWSVLAGKIETQYFGPGTRLLVL.

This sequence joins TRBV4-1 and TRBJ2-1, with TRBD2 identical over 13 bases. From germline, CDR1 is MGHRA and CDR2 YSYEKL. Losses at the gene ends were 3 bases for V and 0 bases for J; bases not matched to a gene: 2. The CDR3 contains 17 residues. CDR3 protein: CASSQWTSGSSYNEQFF. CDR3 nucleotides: TGCGCCAGCAGCCAGTGGACTAGCGGGAGCTCCTACAATGAGCAGTTCTTC.

CDR3 coding DNA: TGTGCCAGCAGCCGCCCTGGACAGGGGGGGAACACTGAAGCTTTCTTT. Protein: CASSRPGQGGNTEAFF. The rearrangement joins TRBV5-4 to TRBJ1-1, with 10 bases identical to TRBD1. CDR1 is SGHNT, CDR2 YYREEE, per germline (reference sequence). The CDR3 extends over 16 amino acids. V shed 4 bases, J shed 1 base, and the junction held 7 bases outside the gene matches.

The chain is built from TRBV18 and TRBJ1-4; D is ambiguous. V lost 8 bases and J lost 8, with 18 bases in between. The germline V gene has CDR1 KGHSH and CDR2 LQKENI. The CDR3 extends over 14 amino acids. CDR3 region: CASAFPGSLEKLFF. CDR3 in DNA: TGTGCCAGCGCGTTCCCGGGGTCTTTGGAAAAACTGTTTTTT.

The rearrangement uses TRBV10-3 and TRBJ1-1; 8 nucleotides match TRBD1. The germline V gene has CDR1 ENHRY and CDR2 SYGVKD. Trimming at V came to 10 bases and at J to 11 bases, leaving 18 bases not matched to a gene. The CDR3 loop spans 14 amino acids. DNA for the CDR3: TGTGCCACACAACCCCGGGACAGGTGGATTTCCGCTTTCTTT. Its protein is CATQPRDRWISAFF.

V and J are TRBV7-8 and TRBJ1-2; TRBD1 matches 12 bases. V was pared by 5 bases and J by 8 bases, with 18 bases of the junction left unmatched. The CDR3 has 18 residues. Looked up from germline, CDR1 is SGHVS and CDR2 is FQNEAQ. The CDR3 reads CASSAAHTPGQGAMGYTF. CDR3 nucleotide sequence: TGTGCCAGCAGCGCAGCTCATACTCCGGGACAGGGGGCTATGGGCTACACCTTC. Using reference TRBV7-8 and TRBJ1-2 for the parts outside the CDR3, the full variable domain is GAGVSQSPRYKVAKRGQDVALRCDPISGHVSLFWYQQALGQGPEFLTYFQNEAQLDKSGLPSDRFFAERPEGSVSTLKIQRTQQEDSAVYLCASSAAHTPGQGAMGYTFGSGTRLTVV.

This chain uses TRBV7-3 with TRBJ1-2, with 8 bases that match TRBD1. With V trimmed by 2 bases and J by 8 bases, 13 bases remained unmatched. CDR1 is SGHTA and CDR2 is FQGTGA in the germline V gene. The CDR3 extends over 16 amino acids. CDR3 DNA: TGTGCCAGCAGCTTACACCCCTCGCCAGGGGGCTACGGCTACACCTTC. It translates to CASSLHPSPGGYGYTF.

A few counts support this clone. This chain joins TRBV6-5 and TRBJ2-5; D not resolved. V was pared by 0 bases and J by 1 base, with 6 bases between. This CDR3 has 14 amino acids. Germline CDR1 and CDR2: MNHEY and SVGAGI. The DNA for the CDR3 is TGTGCCAGCAGTTACTCCCAGGTCCAAGAGACCCAGTACTTC. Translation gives CASSYSQVQETQYF.

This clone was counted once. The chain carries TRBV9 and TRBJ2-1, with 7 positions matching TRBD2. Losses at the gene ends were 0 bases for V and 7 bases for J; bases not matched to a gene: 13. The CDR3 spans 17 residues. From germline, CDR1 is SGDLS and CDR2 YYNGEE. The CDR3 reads CASSVEGAGALRNEQFF. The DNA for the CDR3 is TGTGCCAGCAGCGTAGAAGGGGCGGGAGCATTAAGGAATGAGCAGTTCTTC.

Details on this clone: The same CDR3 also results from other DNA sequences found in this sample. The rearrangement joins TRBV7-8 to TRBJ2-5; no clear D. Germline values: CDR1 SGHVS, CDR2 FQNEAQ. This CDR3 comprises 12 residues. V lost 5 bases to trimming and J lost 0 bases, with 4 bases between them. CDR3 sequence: CASSRDQETQYF. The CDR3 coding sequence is TGTGCCAGCAGCCGGGACCAAGAGACCCAGTACTTC.